This TCR beta chain was found in a study of blood T cell repertoires in COVID-19. The germline V gene has CDR1 LNHNV and CDR2 YYDKDF (reference sequence). V gave up 1 base and J gave up 1 base; unmatched junction bases: 1. This CDR3 is built from 15 residues. Seattle participants joined during active infection and were tracked over time. In the study's own analysis: Estimates of nucleated cell counts were drawn from the amplification of reference gene primers. Sequencing was performed with immunoSEQ multiplex PCR; in TCRdb, only in-frame clones are kept and a portion is missing. V and J calls and clone size follow that table, whereas D and trimming were derived from the DNA. The sample holds 50,000 to 55,000 clones; about four fifths are singletons and the top ten take more than 9%.

The V and J genes are TRBV15 and TRBJ1-5; 7 nucleotides align to TRBD1. The sequenced material came from peripheral blood. This sequence originates from a man older than 75 with COVID-19, enrolled during active disease. The CDR3: CATSRGQGSNQPQHF. The CDR3 DNA reads as TGTGCCACCAGCAGAGGACAGGGAAGCAATCAGCCCCAGCATTTT.